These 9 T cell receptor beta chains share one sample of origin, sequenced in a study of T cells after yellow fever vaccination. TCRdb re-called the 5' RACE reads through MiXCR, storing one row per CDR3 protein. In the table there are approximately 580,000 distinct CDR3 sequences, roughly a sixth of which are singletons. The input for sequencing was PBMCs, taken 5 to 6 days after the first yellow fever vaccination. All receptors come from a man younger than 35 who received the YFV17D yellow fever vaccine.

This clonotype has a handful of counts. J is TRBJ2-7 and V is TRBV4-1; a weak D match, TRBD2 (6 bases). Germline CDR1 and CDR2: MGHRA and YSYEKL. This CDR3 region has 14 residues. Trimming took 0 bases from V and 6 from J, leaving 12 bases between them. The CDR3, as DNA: TGCGCCAGCAGCCAAGAAGGGCCCGGGGGCGAGCAGTACTTC. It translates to CASSQEGPGGEQYF.

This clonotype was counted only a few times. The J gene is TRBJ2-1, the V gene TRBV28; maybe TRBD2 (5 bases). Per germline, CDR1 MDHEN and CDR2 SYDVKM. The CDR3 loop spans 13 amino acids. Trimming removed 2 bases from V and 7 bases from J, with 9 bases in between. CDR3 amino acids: CASSLPGMNEQFF. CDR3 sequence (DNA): TGTGCCAGCAGTTTACCCGGGATGAATGAGCAGTTCTTC.

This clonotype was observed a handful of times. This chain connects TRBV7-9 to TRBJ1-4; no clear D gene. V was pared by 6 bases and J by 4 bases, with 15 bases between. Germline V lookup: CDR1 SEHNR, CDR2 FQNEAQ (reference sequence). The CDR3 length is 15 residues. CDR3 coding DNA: TGTGCCAGCAGTTATTGGTCTTGGGGTAATGAAAAACTGTTTTTT. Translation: CASSYWSWGNEKLFF.

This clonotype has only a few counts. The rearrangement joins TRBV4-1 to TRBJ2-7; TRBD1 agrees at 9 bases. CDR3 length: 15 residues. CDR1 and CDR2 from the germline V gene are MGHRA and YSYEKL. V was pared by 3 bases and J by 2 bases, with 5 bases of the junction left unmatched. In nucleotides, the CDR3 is TGCGCCAGCAGCCATAAACAGGGGGCCCCCTACGAGCAGTACTTC. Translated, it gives CASSHKQGAPYEQYF.

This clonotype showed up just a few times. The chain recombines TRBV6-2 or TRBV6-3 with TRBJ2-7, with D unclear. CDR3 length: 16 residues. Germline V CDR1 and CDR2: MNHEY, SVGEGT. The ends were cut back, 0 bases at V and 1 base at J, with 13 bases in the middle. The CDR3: CASSYSANRFSYEQYV. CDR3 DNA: TGTGCCAGCAGTTACTCGGCCAACCGTTTTTCCTACGAGCAGTACGTC.

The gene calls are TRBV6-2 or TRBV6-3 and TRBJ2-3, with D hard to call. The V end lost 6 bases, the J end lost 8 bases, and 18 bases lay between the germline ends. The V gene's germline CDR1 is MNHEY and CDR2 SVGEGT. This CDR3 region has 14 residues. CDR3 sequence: CASRFRTFRGTQYF. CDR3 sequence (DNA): TGTGCCAGCAGATTCAGGACCTTCCGAGGTACGCAGTATTTT.

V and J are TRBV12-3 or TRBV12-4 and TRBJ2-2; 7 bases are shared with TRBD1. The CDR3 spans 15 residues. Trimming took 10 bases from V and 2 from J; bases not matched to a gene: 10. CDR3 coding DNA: TGTGCCACCAACCCGACAGGGACAAACACCGGGGAGCTGTTTTTT. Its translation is CATNPTGTNTGELFF.

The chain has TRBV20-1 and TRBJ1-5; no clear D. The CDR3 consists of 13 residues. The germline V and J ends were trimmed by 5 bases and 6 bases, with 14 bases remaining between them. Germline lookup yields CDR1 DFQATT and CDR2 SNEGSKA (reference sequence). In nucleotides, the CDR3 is TGCAGTGCTCTAGTCGGGGTCAGTCAGCCCCAGCATTTT. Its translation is CSALVGVSQPQHF.

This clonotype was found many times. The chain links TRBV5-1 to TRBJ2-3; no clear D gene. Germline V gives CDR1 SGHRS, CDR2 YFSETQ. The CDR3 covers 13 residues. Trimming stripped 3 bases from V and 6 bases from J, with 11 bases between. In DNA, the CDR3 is TGCGCCAGCAGCTCGGACCTAGGTGATACGCAGTATTTT. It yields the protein CASSSDLGDTQYF.